Described below is a single T cell receptor (beta chain) sequence and its context. As yet, its antigen is unknown. This specimen comes from a study of T cell responses to AZD1222 COVID-19 vaccine. Across the whole study: Combined were second doses at about 4 or about 12 weeks.

Findings and limits, study-wide: Spike-specific TCR breadth rose after two AZD1222 doses, and depth rose as well. Close to half of spike-specific TCRs reportedly recognize unmutated variant regions. Among the donors, most were white British and more were female, and clonal diversity was possibly underestimated.

The CDR3 sequence is 13 residues long. With 4 bases clipped from V and 2 bases from J, the junction kept 1 base outside the gene matches. The germline V gene encodes CDR1 KGHSH and CDR2 LQKENI. This table comes from immunoSEQ multiplex PCR, and its TCRdb copy is limited to in-frame clones, with some not included. The sample comprises about 150,000 clones, roughly nine tenths of which are singletons, and about 5% rests with the top ten. V usage is TRBV18 and J usage is TRBJ2-5; 7 positions match TRBD1. The sequence came from an adult in good health. The input for sequencing was peripheral blood, taken on day 0 of AZD1222 vaccination. The CDR3 spells CASSQGQQETQYF. CDR3 sequence (DNA): TGTGCCAGCTCACAGGGACAGCAAGAGACCCAGTACTTC.